The rows below give T cell receptor beta chains drawn from one sample of a study of shared clonotypes between healthy human individuals. The data were produced by immunoSEQ multiplex PCR, yet TCRdb's version contains in-frame clones alone and is incomplete. The sample has some 2,000,000 clones, 90% to 96% seen once. Source material: naive CD4+ T cells sorted from blood. These receptors came from a man in his late teens or twenties in good health. CDR3s include the opening cysteine and the closing phenylalanine or tryptophan. A D gene is named only where the DNA matches it firmly. For some rows the clone size is stated as once, few or many, or as a class when expanded; others skip it.

.,TRBV5-1,TRBJ2-1,.,CASSLAGSSYNEQFF,TGCGCCAGCAGCTTGGCGGGAAGCTCCTACAATGAGCAGTTCTTC
.,TRBV2,TRBJ1-5,.,CASSGQNQPQHF,TGTGCCAGCAGTGGCCAGAATCAGCCCCAGCATTTT
.,TRBV30,TRBJ2-1,TRBD2,CAWTPSGYNEQFF,TGTGCCTGGACCCCTAGCGGGTACAATGAGCAGTTCTTC
.,TRBV19,TRBJ2-2,.,CASSMGRIYTGELFF,TGTGCCAGTAGTATGGGCAGGATTTACACCGGGGAGCTGTTTTTT
.,TRBV18,TRBJ2-4,TRBD1,CASSPGTGLAKNIQYF,TGTGCCAGCTCACCGGGGACAGGGCTAGCCAAAAACATTCAGTACTTC
.,TRBV5-1,TRBJ2-7,TRBD1,CASSLVLGQGGSYEQYF,TGCGCCAGCAGCTTGGTGTTAGGACAGGGAGGTTCCTACGAGCAGTACTTC
once,TRBV7-7,TRBJ2-7,TRBD1,CASSFPDRALSYEQYF,TGTGCTAGCAGCTTCCCCGACAGGGCCCTCTCCTACGAGCAGTACTTC
.,TRBV7-8,TRBJ2-1,.,CASSPRVAGIYNEQFF,TGTGCCAGCAGCCCCCGCGTGGCGGGTATATACAATGAGCAGTTCTTC
.,TRBV27,TRBJ1-5,.,CASSFQGIGSNQPQHF,TGTGCCAGCAGTTTCCAGGGTATAGGGAGCAATCAGCCCCAGCATTTT
.,TRBV13,TRBJ1-6,.,CASSPPGSLLLHF,TGTGCCAGCAGCCCACCCGGCAGCCTTCTCCTCCACTTT
.,TRBV12-2,TRBJ2-6,.,CASRRTATGGRGSGANVLTF,TGTGCAAGTCGCCGCACGGCGACAGGGGGCAGGGGCTCTGGGGCCAACGTCCTGACTTTC
.,TRBV7-9,TRBJ1-5,.,CASSLKGRINQPQHF,TGTGCCAGCAGCTTAAAGGGGAGGATCAATCAGCCCCAGCATTTT
.,TRBV28,TRBJ1-2,.,CASSSPADPYYGYTF,TGTGCCAGCAGTTCCCCGGCGGATCCCTACTATGGCTACACCTTC
.,TRBV4-3,TRBJ1-2,TRBD1,CASSQLGTANSLYGYTF,TGCGCCAGCAGCCAACTTGGGACAGCCAATTCCCTCTATGGCTACACCTTC
.,TRBV30,TRBJ2-5,.,CAWSVGGPQETQYF,TGTGCCTGGAGTGTAGGAGGGCCCCAAGAGACCCAGTACTTC
once,TRBV11-2,TRBJ2-7,.,CASSPTRLWQYF,TGTGCCAGCAGCCCCACCCGACTTTGGCAGTACTTC
.,TRBV27,TRBJ2-5,TRBD1,CASSNRTGGRETQYF,TGTGCCAGCAGTAACAGGACAGGGGGCCGTGAGACCCAGTACTTC
few,TRBV10-3,TRBJ1-6,.,CAISRQEDSPLHF,TGTGCCATCAGCAGACAGGAGGATTCACCCCTCCACTTT
.,TRBV11-2,TRBJ2-6,TRBD1,CASSFGTAGANVLTF,TGTGCCAGCAGCTTTGGGACAGCTGGGGCCAACGTCCTGACTTTC
.,TRBV5-4,TRBJ2-7,.,CASSKDNYEQYF,TGTGCCAGCAGTAAGGACAACTACGAGCAGTACTTC
.,TRBV2,TRBJ1-5,.,CASSELRGAQPQHF,TGTGCCAGCAGTGAATTACGGGGTGCTCAGCCCCAGCATTTT
.,TRBV2,TRBJ1-1,TRBD1,CASSVDRGTTEAFF,TGTGCCAGCAGTGTGGACAGGGGTACTACTGAAGCTTTCTTT
.,TRBV6-5,TRBJ2-7,TRBD1,CASRAGTGPSYEQYF,TGTGCCAGCAGGGCCGGGACAGGGCCCTCCTACGAGCAGTACTTC